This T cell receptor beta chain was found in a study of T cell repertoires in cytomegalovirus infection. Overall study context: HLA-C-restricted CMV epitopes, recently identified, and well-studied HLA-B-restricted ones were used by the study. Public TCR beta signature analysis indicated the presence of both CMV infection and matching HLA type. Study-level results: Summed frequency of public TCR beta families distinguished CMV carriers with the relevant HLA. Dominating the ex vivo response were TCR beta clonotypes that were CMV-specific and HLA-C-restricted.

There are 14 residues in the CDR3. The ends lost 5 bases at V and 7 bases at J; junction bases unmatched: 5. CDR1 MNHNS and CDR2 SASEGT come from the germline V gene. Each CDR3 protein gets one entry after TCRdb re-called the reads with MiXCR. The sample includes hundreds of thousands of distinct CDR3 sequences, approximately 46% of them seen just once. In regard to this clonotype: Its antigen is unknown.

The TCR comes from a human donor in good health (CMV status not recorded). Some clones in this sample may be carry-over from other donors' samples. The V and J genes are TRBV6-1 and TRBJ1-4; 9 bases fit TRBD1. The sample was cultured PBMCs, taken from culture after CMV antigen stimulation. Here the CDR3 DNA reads TGTGCCAGCAGTAGGACAGGGGTATTTGAAAAACTGTTTTTT. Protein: CASSRTGVFEKLFF.